Below, one T cell receptor (beta chain) is given with its context. The authors' processing: Quantification of nucleated cells was approximated via reference gene primer amplification. The protocol was immunoSEQ multiplex PCR, while the TCRdb copy is restricted to in-frame clones and leaves out a portion. The V and J calls and clone size come from that table; D and trimming were worked out from the DNA. The table shows some 64,000 clones, with approximately 79% occurring only once. The data belong to a study of blood T cell repertoires in COVID-19. Study-wide context: Some COVID-19 samples were acute and others convalescent; all came from the United States, Italy and Spain. Sources were T cells, B-cell-depleted T cells, or PBMCs; the material itself was cDNA or gDNA.

The CDR3 totals 15 residues. Germline V lookup: CDR1 LGHDT, CDR2 YNNKEL (reference sequence). The V gene end was trimmed by 6 bases and the J gene end by 2 bases; junction bases not matched to a gene: 4. The sequencing sample was made of peripheral blood. The sequence came from a woman between 55 and 75 years old with acute or convalescent COVID-19. The chain is built from TRBV3-1 (or the pseudogene TRBV3-2) and TRBJ2-1, with 10 positions matching TRBD2. The CDR3 DNA is TGTGCCAGCAGGCCAAGCGGGGGGGCCTACAATGAGCAGTTCTTC. Residues: CASRPSGGAYNEQFF.